The present TCR beta chain was sequenced within a study of T-cell reconstitution after alpha-beta-depleted transplantation in children. This CDR3 is built from 13 residues. Trimming took off 1 base at V and 7 bases at J, with 10 bases between the two ends. Germline lookup yields CDR1 SGHAT and CDR2 FQNNGV. Many counts were recorded for this clonotype. Preparing the TCRbeta library involved the use of unique molecular identifiers. TCRdb recomputed calls from the PCR reads with MiXCR, one row per CDR3 protein. The profile covers about 240,000 distinct CDR3 sequences, with about 12% appearing a single time and roughly 2.8% taken by the ten largest.

The chain couples TRBV11-2 to TRBJ1-1; no reliable D call. Here the sequenced sample was PBMCs from the stem cell graft donor, taken from the stem cell graft. This receptor was obtained from a human donor who donated a stem cell graft to a child with acute lymphoblastic leukemia. The CDR3 region has the DNA TGTGCCAGCAGCTTAGGCAGAGGAAATGAAGCTTTCTTT. Its protein product is CASSLGRGNEAFF.